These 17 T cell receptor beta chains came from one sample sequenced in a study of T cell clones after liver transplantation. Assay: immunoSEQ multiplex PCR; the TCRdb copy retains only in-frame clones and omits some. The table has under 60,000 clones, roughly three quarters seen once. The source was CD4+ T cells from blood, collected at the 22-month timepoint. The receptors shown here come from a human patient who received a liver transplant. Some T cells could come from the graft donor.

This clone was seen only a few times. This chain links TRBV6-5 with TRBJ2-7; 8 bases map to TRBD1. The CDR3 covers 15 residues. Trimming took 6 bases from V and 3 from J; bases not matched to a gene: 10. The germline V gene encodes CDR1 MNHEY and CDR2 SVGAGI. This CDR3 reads CASSRRTGINYEQYF. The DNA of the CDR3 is TGTGCCAGCAGCCGTAGGACAGGGATCAACTACGAGCAGTACTTC.

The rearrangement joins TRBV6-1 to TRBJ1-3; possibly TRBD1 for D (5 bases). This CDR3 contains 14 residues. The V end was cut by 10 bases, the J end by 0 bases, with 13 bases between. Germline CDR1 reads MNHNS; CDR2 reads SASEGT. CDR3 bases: TGTGCCATCGGGGGAGATTACTCTGGAAACACCATATATTTT. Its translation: CAIGGDYSGNTIYF.

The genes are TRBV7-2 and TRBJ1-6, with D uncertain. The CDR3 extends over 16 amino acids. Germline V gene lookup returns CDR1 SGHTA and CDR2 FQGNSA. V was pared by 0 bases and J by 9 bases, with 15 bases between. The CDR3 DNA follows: TGTGCCAGCAGCTTAGCGTCCGCCCCGGTGACTTCACCCCTCCACTTT. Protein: CASSLASAPVTSPLHF.

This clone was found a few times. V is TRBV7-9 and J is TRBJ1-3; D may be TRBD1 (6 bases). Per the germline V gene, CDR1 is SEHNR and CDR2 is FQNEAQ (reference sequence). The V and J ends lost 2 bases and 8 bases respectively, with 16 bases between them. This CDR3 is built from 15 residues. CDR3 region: CASSLLDGGAHTIYF. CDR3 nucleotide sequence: TGTGCCAGCAGCTTATTGGATGGGGGCGCGCACACCATATATTTT.

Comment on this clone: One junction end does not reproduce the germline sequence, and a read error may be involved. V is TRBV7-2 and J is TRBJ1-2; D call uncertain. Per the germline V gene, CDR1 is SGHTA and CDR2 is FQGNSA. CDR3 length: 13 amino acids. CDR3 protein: CASSLDPTEGYTF. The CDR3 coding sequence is TGTGCCAGCAGTTTAGACCCAACGGAAGGCTACACCTTC.

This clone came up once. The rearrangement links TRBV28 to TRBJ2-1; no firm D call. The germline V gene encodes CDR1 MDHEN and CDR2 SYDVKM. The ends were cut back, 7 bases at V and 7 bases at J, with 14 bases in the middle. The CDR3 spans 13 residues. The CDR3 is CASKLSPSNEQFF. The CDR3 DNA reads TGTGCCAGCAAATTAAGCCCCTCTAATGAGCAGTTCTTC.

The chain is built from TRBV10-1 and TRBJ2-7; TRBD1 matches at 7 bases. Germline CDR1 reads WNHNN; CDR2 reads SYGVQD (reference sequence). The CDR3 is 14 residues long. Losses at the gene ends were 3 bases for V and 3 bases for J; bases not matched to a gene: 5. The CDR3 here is CASSEGTANYEQYF. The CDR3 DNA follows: TGCGCCAGCAGTGAAGGGACAGCAAACTACGAGCAGTACTTC.

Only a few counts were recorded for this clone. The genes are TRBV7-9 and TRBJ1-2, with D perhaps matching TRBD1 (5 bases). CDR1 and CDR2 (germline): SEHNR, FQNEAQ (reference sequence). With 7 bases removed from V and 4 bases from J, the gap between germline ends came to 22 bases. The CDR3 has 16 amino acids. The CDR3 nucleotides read TGTGCCAGCACCCCTCCGGGGCGGGAGGCCTCCTATGGCTACACCTTC. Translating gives CASTPPGREASYGYTF. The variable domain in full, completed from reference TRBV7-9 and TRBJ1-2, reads DTGVSQNPRHKITKRGQNVTFRCDPISEHNRLYWYRQTLGQGPEFLTYFQNEAQLEKSRLLSDRFSAERPKGSFSTLEIQRTEQGDSAMYLCASTPPGREASYGYTFGSGTRLTVV.

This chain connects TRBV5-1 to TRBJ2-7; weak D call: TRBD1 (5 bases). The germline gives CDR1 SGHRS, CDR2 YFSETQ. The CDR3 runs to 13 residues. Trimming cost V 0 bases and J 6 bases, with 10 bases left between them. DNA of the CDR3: TGCGCCAGCAGCTTGGAACAGGCGAGCGAGCAGTACTTC. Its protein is CASSLEQASEQYF.

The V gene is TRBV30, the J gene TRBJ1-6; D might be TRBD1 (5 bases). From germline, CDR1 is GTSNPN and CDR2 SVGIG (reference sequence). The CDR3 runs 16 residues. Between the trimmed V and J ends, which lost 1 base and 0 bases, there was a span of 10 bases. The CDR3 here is CAWSGDRGSYNSPLHF. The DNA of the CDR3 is TGTGCCTGGAGTGGGGACCGAGGCTCCTATAATTCACCCCTCCACTTT. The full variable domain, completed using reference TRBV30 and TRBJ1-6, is SQTIHQWPATLVQPVGSPLSLECTVEGTSNPNLYWYRQAAGRGLQLLFYSVGIGQISSEVPQNLSASRPQDRQFILSSKKLLLSDSGFYLCAWSGDRGSYNSPLHFGNGTRLTVT.

The DNA of the CDR3 is TGCGCCAGCAGTAGGAGCACAGATACGCAGTATTTT. It is translated as CASSRSTDTQYF. The chain uses TRBV10-1 and TRBJ2-3; no definite D call. The CDR3 contains 12 residues. The V end was cut by 5 bases, the J end by 0 bases, with 3 bases between. Germline V gives CDR1 WNHNN, CDR2 SYGVQD (reference sequence).

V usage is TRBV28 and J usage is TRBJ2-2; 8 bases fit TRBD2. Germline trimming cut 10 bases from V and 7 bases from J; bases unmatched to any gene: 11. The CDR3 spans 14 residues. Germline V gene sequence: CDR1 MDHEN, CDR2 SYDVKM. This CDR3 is CAIPRGGPGGELFF. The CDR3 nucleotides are TGTGCCATCCCTCGGGGGGGGCCAGGCGGGGAGCTGTTTTTT.

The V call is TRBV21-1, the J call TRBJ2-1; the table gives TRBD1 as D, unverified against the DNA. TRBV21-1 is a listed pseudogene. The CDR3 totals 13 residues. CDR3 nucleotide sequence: TGTGCCAGCAGCAAAGGGCCATACAATGAGCAGTTCTTC. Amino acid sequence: CASSKGPYNEQFF.

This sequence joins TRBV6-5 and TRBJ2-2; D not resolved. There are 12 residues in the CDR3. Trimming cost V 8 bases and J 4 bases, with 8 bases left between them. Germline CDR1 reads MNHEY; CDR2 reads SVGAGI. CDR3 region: CASWSITGELFF. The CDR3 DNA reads TGTGCCAGCTGGAGCATCACCGGGGAGCTGTTTTTT.

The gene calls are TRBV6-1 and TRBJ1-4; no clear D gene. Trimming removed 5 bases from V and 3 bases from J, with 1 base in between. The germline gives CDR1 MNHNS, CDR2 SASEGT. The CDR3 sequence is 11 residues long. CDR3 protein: CASSSNEKLFF. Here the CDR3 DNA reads TGTGCCAGCAGTTCTAATGAAAAACTGTTTTTT.

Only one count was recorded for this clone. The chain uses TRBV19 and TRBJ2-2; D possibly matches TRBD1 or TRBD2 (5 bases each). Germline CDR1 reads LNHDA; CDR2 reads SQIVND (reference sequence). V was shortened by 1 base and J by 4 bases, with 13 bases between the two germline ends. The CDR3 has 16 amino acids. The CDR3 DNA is TGTGCCAGTAGTATAGTATGGGGGTCGGGCACCGGGGAGCTGTTTTTT. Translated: CASSIVWGSGTGELFF.

The CDR3 coding sequence is TGTGCCAGCAGCGCGGGCGGAGGGGGCATAGGCTATGGCTACACCTTC. Its protein product is CASSAGGGGIGYGYTF. This sequence joins TRBV9 and TRBJ1-2; 7 bases line up with TRBD1. CDR3 size: 16 residues. The V gene's germline CDR1 is SGDLS and CDR2 YYNGEE. J lost 4 bases, V lost 3 bases, and 12 bases had no gene match.